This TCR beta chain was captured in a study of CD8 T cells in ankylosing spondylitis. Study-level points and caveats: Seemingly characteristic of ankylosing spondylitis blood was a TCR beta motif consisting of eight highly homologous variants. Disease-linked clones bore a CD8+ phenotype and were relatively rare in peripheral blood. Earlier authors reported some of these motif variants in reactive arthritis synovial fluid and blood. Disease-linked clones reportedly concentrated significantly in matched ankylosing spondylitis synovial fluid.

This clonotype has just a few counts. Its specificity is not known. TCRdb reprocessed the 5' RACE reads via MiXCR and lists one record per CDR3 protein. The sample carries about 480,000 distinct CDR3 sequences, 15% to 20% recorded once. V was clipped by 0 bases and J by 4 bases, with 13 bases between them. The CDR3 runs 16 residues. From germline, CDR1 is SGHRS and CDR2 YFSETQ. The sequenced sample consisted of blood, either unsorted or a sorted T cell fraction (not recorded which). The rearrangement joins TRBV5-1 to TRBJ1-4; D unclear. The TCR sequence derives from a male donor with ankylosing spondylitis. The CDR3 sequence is CASSLADGNLNEKLFF. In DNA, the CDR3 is TGCGCCAGCAGCTTGGCGGACGGAAACCTTAATGAAAAACTGTTTTTT.